This T cell receptor beta chain emerged from a study of cytomegalovirus exposure and HLA in healthy donors. Looking at the study overall: Out of about 360 genotyped donors, about 80% belonged to the Caucasian-associated ancestry cluster.

The PCR was carried out with 60 Vbeta primers and 13 Jbeta primers. The data were produced by immunoSEQ multiplex PCR, yet TCRdb's version contains in-frame clones alone and is incomplete. The sample records around 120,000 clones, about 82% being singletons. About this clone itself: Its specificity is not known.

V gave up 4 bases and J gave up 7 bases; unmatched junction bases: 9. This CDR3 is 14 amino acids long. The V gene's germline CDR1 is SGHTA and CDR2 FQGNSA. General study results and limits: TCR beta sequences numbering 16,951 were associated with HLA alleles at 0.05 false discovery rate in a later analysis. Data from an earlier analysis indicated that most TCR beta V segments were productive either about 87% or about 30% of the time.

The chain employs TRBV7-2 and TRBJ2-7; 8 bases match TRBD1. The receptor was isolated from a boy under 18 in good health and CMV-seronegative. Sequencing used PBMCs. DNA of the CDR3: TGTGCCAGCAGCTCCCGTGGACAGGGTCATGAGCAGTACTTC. Translated: CASSSRGQGHEQYF.